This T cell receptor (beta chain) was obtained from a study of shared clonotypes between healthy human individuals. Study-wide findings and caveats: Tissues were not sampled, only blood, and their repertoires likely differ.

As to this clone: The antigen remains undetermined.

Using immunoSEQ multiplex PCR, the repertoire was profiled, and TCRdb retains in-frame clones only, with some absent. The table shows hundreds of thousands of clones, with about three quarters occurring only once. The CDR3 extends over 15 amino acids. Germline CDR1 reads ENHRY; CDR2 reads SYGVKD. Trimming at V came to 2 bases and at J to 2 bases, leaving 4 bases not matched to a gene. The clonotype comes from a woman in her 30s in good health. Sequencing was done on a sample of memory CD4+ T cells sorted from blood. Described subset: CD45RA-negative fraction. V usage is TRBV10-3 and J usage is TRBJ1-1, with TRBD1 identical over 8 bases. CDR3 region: CAISEAGGLNTEAFF. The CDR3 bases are TGTGCCATCAGTGAGGCAGGGGGCCTTAACACTGAAGCTTTCTTT.